Listed below are T cell receptor beta chains from one sample, sequenced in a study of cytomegalovirus exposure and HLA in healthy donors. Using immunoSEQ multiplex PCR, the repertoire was profiled, and TCRdb retains in-frame clones only, with some absent. Found here are over 150,000 clones, around 82% of them singletons; the top ten hold about 0.39%. The sample consisted of PBMCs. The receptors here all came from a boy aged 2 to 10 in good health and CMV-seronegative. CDR3s include the opening cysteine and the closing phenylalanine or tryptophan. Clone size, where shown, is once, few, many, or a class for clones that have expanded.

v_gene: TRBV2; len: 14; abundance: .; j_gene: TRBJ2-7; CDR3aa: CASNRDSANHEQYF
v_gene: TRBV2; len: 14; abundance: .; j_gene: TRBJ2-2; CDR3aa: CASWRAENTGELFF
v_gene: TRBV5-4; len: 14; abundance: once; j_gene: .; CDR3aa: CASSRAGGTYEQYF
v_gene: TRBV7-8; len: 16; abundance: once; j_gene: TRBJ1-4; CDR3aa: CASGGVRRSANEKLFF
v_gene: TRBV5-1; len: 16; abundance: .; j_gene: .; CDR3aa: CASSLEASVDFYEQYF
v_gene: TRBV28; len: 16; abundance: .; j_gene: TRBJ2-7; CDR3aa: CASRGLGQTLSYEQYF
v_gene: TRBV7-2; len: 16; abundance: .; j_gene: TRBJ2-7; CDR3aa: CASSLVRGQGQYGQYF
v_gene: TRBV18; len: 13; abundance: .; j_gene: TRBJ2-7; CDR3aa: CASSPGGEYEQYF
v_gene: TRBV5-8; len: 15; abundance: .; j_gene: TRBJ2-1; CDR3aa: CASSSRLADYNEQFF
v_gene: TRBV4-2; len: 14; abundance: .; j_gene: TRBJ1-4; CDR3aa: CASSPLSGGEKLFF
v_gene: TRBV6-1; len: 17; abundance: .; j_gene: TRBJ1-1; CDR3aa: CASSELKGWGGYTEAFF
v_gene: TRBV29-1; len: 13; abundance: .; j_gene: TRBJ2-1; CDR3aa: CSVDTGFDNEQFF
v_gene: TRBV27; len: 15; abundance: .; j_gene: TRBJ2-1; CDR3aa: CASSLDRGTYNEQFF
v_gene: TRBV18; len: 14; abundance: .; j_gene: TRBJ1-2; CDR3aa: CASSPDTVLYGYTF
v_gene: TRBV6-5; len: 14; abundance: .; j_gene: TRBJ1-1; CDR3aa: CASRVDRGRTEAFF
v_gene: TRBV5-6; len: 16; abundance: .; j_gene: TRBJ2-1; CDR3aa: CASSPLLGGNWDEQFF
v_gene: TRBV9; len: 14; abundance: few; j_gene: TRBJ2-1; CDR3aa: CASSVARAGNEQFF
v_gene: TRBV10-3; len: 15; abundance: .; j_gene: TRBJ1-1; CDR3aa: CAISDQGTANTEAFF
v_gene: TRBV2; len: 15; abundance: once; j_gene: TRBJ1-5; CDR3aa: CGAQGAPRSNQPQHF
v_gene: TRBV28; len: 15; abundance: .; j_gene: TRBJ1-5; CDR3aa: CASSLLLVGNQPQHF
v_gene: TRBV5-1; len: 17; abundance: .; j_gene: TRBJ2-2; CDR3aa: CASSLLTSGRYTGELFF
v_gene: TRBV28; len: 12; abundance: .; j_gene: TRBJ2-7; CDR3aa: CASSLYTGGQYF
v_gene: TRBV6-5; len: 16; abundance: .; j_gene: TRBJ2-5; CDR3aa: CASSYRAAVKGETQYF
v_gene: TRBV25-1; len: 15; abundance: .; j_gene: TRBJ2-1; CDR3aa: CASSPPRTSYNEQFF
v_gene: TRBV28; len: 17; abundance: .; j_gene: TRBJ1-1; CDR3aa: CASSETRGQGRNTEAFF
v_gene: TRBV5-4; len: 14; abundance: few; j_gene: TRBJ1-2; CDR3aa: CASSLGTGLYGYTF
v_gene: TRBV5-1; len: 13; abundance: .; j_gene: TRBJ2-7; CDR3aa: CASSLSGPGEQYF
v_gene: TRBV9; len: 15; abundance: .; j_gene: TRBJ2-5; CDR3aa: CASSVMGRGGETQYF
v_gene: TRBV10-3; len: 13; abundance: few; j_gene: TRBJ2-3; CDR3aa: CAIMRRGTDTQYF
v_gene: TRBV11-2; len: 12; abundance: .; j_gene: TRBJ2-1; CDR3aa: CASSLDLGGRVF
v_gene: TRBV5-6; len: 14; abundance: .; j_gene: .; CDR3aa: CASSPPARSYEQYF
v_gene: TRBV7-9; len: 13; abundance: .; j_gene: TRBJ2-5; CDR3aa: CASIKGQGETQYF
v_gene: TRBV5-6; len: 18; abundance: once; j_gene: TRBJ2-2; CDR3aa: CASSLMGNRGLYTGELFF
v_gene: TRBV28; len: 18; abundance: .; j_gene: TRBJ2-3; CDR3aa: CASTPSAGTGSSTDTQYF
v_gene: TRBV5-1; len: 15; abundance: once; j_gene: TRBJ2-7; CDR3aa: CASSLRSGQGYEQYF
v_gene: TRBV7-2; len: 13; abundance: few; j_gene: TRBJ1-1; CDR3aa: CASSFTRAGEAFF
v_gene: TRBV6-6; len: 15; abundance: .; j_gene: TRBJ2-7; CDR3aa: CASSYGEAARDEQYF
v_gene: TRBV6-1; len: 14; abundance: .; j_gene: TRBJ1-5; CDR3aa: CASSGLRVVQPQHF
v_gene: TRBV19; len: 14; abundance: .; j_gene: TRBJ1-1; CDR3aa: CASSTQGGSPVAFF